A single sample gave rise to the 27 T cell receptor beta chains below, sequenced in a study of blood T cell repertoires in COVID-19. Assay: immunoSEQ multiplex PCR; the TCRdb copy retains only in-frame clones and omits some. The sample yields some 320,000 clones, around 87% seen once. Source material: peripheral blood. The receptors were sampled from a woman in her fifties or sixties who had recovered from COVID-19.

This chain connects TRBV15 to TRBJ1-4, with D possibly matching TRBD1 (6 bases). Germline CDR1 LNHNV, CDR2 YYDKDF (reference sequence). The CDR3 contains 15 residues. V lost 0 bases and J 6 bases, leaving 11 bases between the germline ends. As DNA, the CDR3 is TGTGCCACCAGCAGAGATTTGGCAGGGGATGAAAAACTGTTTTTT. It encodes CATSRDLAGDEKLFF.

The genes are TRBV20-1 and TRBJ1-5; D is undetermined. This CDR3 has 14 amino acids. V gave up 3 bases and J gave up 6 bases, with 15 bases separating them. Germline V gene lookup returns CDR1 DFQATT and CDR2 SNEGSKA (reference sequence). Written as DNA, the CDR3 is TGCAGTGCTAGTAAGTTCTACGTCGGTCAGCCCCAGCATTTT. Its protein product is CSASKFYVGQPQHF.

The chain joins TRBV14 to TRBJ1-6, with TRBD1 matching over 9 bases. The ends lost 5 bases at V and 8 bases at J; junction bases unmatched: 7. Germline CDR1 is SGHDN and CDR2 is FVKESK. The CDR3 covers 15 residues. CDR3 amino acids: CASSLDRGGYSPLHF. CDR3 nucleotides: TGTGCCAGCAGCTTAGACAGGGGGGGATATTCACCCCTCCACTTT.

The sample holds one count of this clone. This chain joins TRBV6-1 and TRBJ2-5; 7 nucleotides line up with TRBD2. With 2 bases clipped from V and 2 bases from J, the junction kept 5 bases outside the gene matches. CDR3 length: 15 amino acids. CDR1 is MNHNS and CDR2 is SASEGT in the germline V gene. For the CDR3, the DNA is TGTGCCAGCAGTGAACTAGGGAGGGAACAAGAGACCCAGTACTTC. Encoded protein: CASSELGREQETQYF.

This clone turned up a few times. The chain uses TRBV19 and TRBJ2-1; 9 nucleotides agree with TRBD1. Germline CDR1 and CDR2: LNHDA and SQIVND (reference sequence). After removal of 7 bases from V and 6 bases from J, the junction contained 7 bases not matched to a gene. This CDR3 has 14 residues. This CDR3 is CASKPGQGINEQFF. For the CDR3, the DNA is TGTGCCAGTAAACCGGGACAGGGAATCAATGAGCAGTTCTTC.

The V call is TRBV6-2 or TRBV6-3, the J call TRBJ1-5; TRBD1 is a possible D gene (5 bases). The V end lost 2 bases, the J end lost 1 base, and 15 bases lay between the germline ends. The V gene's germline CDR1 is MNHEY and CDR2 SVGEGT. This CDR3 is built from 17 residues. The CDR3 reads CASSYVEGLASNQPQHF. CDR3 sequence (DNA): TGTGCCAGCAGTTACGTGGAGGGGTTGGCGAGCAATCAGCCCCAGCATTTT.

The J gene is TRBJ2-3, the V gene TRBV28; maybe TRBD2 (6 bases). CDR1 and CDR2 from the germline V gene are MDHEN and SYDVKM. The CDR3 length is 17 residues. Trimming removed 3 bases at V and 1 base at J, with 17 bases between. CDR3 sequence: CASSLGDSDVGTDTQYF. CDR3 bases: TGTGCCAGCAGTTTGGGGGACTCCGACGTCGGCACAGATACGCAGTATTTT.

This sequence joins TRBV28 and TRBJ2-1, with 13 bases fitting TRBD2. V gave up 8 bases and J gave up 9 bases; unmatched junction bases: 1. Germline CDR1 and CDR2: MDHEN and SYDVKM. This CDR3 has 12 amino acids. The CDR3 DNA follows: TGTGCCAGCTGGACTAGCGGGGGTGAGCAGTTCTTC. Encoded protein: CASWTSGGEQFF.

The chain combines TRBV19 with TRBJ1-2; D remains ambiguous. The length of the CDR3 is 13 residues. The V and J ends lost 7 bases and 4 bases respectively, with 13 bases between them. CDR1 LNHDA and CDR2 SQIVND come from the germline V gene (reference sequence). The CDR3 DNA is TGTGCCAGTACCACATCCGGAGTCTATGGCTACACCTTC. This codes for CASTTSGVYGYTF.

V usage is TRBV5-1 and J usage is TRBJ2-5, with 7 nucleotides matching TRBD2. Germline CDR1 SGHRS, CDR2 YFSETQ. The CDR3 sequence is 15 residues long. V lost 0 bases to trimming and J lost 5 bases; unmatched junction nucleotides: 7. CDR3 bases: TGCGCCAGCAGCTTGGAGGGAGGGAGCTGGGAGACCCAGTACTTC. It translates to CASSLEGGSWETQYF.

This clone was counted only a few times. The chain links TRBV7-2 to TRBJ2-7; 8 bases are shared with TRBD2. After removal of 6 bases from V and 3 bases from J, the junction contained 10 bases not matched to a gene. The CDR3 loop spans 15 amino acids. The germline V gene has CDR1 SGHTA and CDR2 FQGNSA. Written as DNA, the CDR3 is TGTGCCAGCAGTGTATACGCTACTAGCGGCTACGAGCAGTACTTC. Its translation: CASSVYATSGYEQYF.

The chain couples TRBV24-1 to TRBJ2-7; D might be TRBD1 (6 bases). This CDR3 has 15 residues. Trimming removed 1 base at V and 3 bases at J, with 12 bases between. Germline CDR1 KGHDR, CDR2 SFDVKD. CDR3 sequence reads: CATSDFGQGNYEQYF. The DNA of the CDR3 is TGTGCCACCAGTGATTTTGGTCAGGGGAACTACGAGCAGTACTTC.

V gene TRBV5-1 combines with J gene TRBJ1-1; 9 positions agree with TRBD1. V lost 4 bases, J lost 1 base, and 11 bases stayed unmatched. This CDR3 contains 17 residues. Germline CDR1 is SGHRS and CDR2 is YFSETQ. The CDR3 loop reads CASSLQGAVWENTEAFF. The CDR3 DNA sequence: TGCGCCAGCAGCCTACAGGGGGCAGTTTGGGAGAACACTGAAGCTTTCTTT.

This clone was seen a handful of times. The chain joins TRBV11-3 to TRBJ2-1, with D perhaps TRBD2 (5 bases). Trimming pared 4 bases from V and 6 bases from J, leaving 13 bases between. CDR3 length equals 14 residues. From germline, CDR1 is SGHNT and CDR2 YENEEA. The CDR3 DNA reads TGTGCCAGCAGCTCGCCTGGGAGAGGCAATGAGCAGTTCTTC. It codes for CASSSPGRGNEQFF. The complete variable domain, with remaining parts taken from reference TRBV11-3 and TRBJ2-1, reads EAGVVQSPRYKIIEKKQPVAFWCNPISGHNTLYWYLQNLGQGPELLIRYENEEAVDDSQLPKDRFSAERLKGVDSTLKIQPAELGDSAVYLCASSSPGRGNEQFFGPGTRLTVL.

The chain carries TRBV28 and TRBJ1-1, with 7 bases identical to TRBD1. The V and J ends lost 3 bases and 4 bases, in that order; junction bases with no gene match: 5. Germline CDR1 reads MDHEN; CDR2 reads SYDVKM. The CDR3 has 14 residues. DNA of the CDR3: TGTGCCAGCAGTTTCTCAGGGGGGATCACTGAAGCTTTCTTT. This translates into CASSFSGGITEAFF.

This chain uses TRBV19 with TRBJ1-2; the match to TRBD1 covers 12 bases. V lost 6 bases and J lost 6; bases outside the gene matches: 11. The germline V gene has CDR1 LNHDA and CDR2 SQIVND (reference sequence). This CDR3 has 16 amino acids. The CDR3 spells CASSLHGTGGRDGYTF. Written as DNA, the CDR3 is TGTGCCAGTAGCCTACACGGGACAGGGGGCAGGGATGGCTACACCTTC.

This rearrangement joins TRBV9 to TRBJ2-3, with 9 bases fitting TRBD2. This CDR3 is built from 16 residues. The J segment lost 1 base and the V segment lost 3 bases, leaving 6 bases of the junction unmatched. CDR1 and CDR2 (germline): SGDLS, YYNGEE. The DNA of the CDR3 is TGTGCCAGCAGCGAGATGACTAGCGGAGGCACAGATACGCAGTATTTT. Protein: CASSEMTSGGTDTQYF.

J is TRBJ1-4 and V is TRBV5-1; TRBD1 matches 9 bases. This CDR3 spans 17 amino acids. CDR1 and CDR2 from the germline V gene are SGHRS and YFSETQ. After removal of 0 bases from V and 6 bases from J, the junction contained 9 bases not matched to a gene. CDR3 in amino acids: CASSLADFRTGDEKLFF. The CDR3, as DNA: TGCGCCAGCAGCTTGGCCGATTTTAGGACAGGGGATGAAAAACTGTTTTTT.

Regarding this clone: At one end, the junction sequence differs from germline, possibly due to a read error. The chain combines TRBV29-1 with TRBJ2-1; TRBD2 agrees at 10 bases. The CDR3 runs to 14 residues. Germline values: CDR1 SQVTM, CDR2 ANQGSEA. The CDR3 coding sequence is TGCAGCTCGGCTTGGGACCGAGACAGCGGGGGGGCGATCTTC. It specifies CSSAWDRDSGGAIF.

The V and J genes are TRBV7-8 and TRBJ2-7; 7 bases agree with TRBD2. With 3 bases clipped from V and 3 bases from J, the junction kept 5 bases outside the gene matches. The germline gives CDR1 SGHVS, CDR2 FQNEAQ. This CDR3 region has 14 residues. In DNA, the CDR3 is TGTGCCAGCAGCTTGAGGCGGGAGTTCTACGAGCAGTACTTC. It yields the protein CASSLRREFYEQYF.

The chain uses TRBV10-1 and TRBJ2-5; 9 nucleotides agree with TRBD2. The germline V gene has CDR1 WNHNN and CDR2 SYGVQD (reference sequence). The junction had 4 bases not matched to a gene; V was cut back by 1 base and J by 1 base. The CDR3 has 16 residues. Here the CDR3 reads CASSEFSGGFQETQYF. DNA of the CDR3: TGCGCCAGCAGTGAGTTTAGCGGGGGTTTCCAAGAGACCCAGTACTTC.

This clone appeared a few times. The CDR3 DNA sequence: TGTGCCAGTAGTATAGGCGCTGGAAACACCATATATTTT. It codes for CASSIGAGNTIYF. The J gene is TRBJ1-3, the V gene TRBV19; unclear D gene. Germline lookup yields CDR1 LNHDA and CDR2 SQIVND (reference sequence). This CDR3 comprises 13 residues. V lost 1 base and J lost 2, with 3 bases in between.

This sequence joins TRBV7-2 and TRBJ2-1; 9 nucleotides line up with TRBD2. The ends lost 2 bases at V and 5 bases at J; junction bases unmatched: 4. This CDR3 has 15 residues. Germline V gene data show CDR1 as SGHTA and CDR2 as FQGNSA. The CDR3 DNA is TGTGCCAGCAGCTTAAGCCTAGCGGGAAACAATGAGCAGTTCTTC. Encoded protein: CASSLSLAGNNEQFF.

The genes are TRBV7-3 and TRBJ2-3; the D gene is possibly TRBD2 (6 bases). From germline, CDR1 is SGHTA and CDR2 FQGTGA. The CDR3 loop spans 15 amino acids. The V gene lost 4 bases and the J gene lost 2 bases, with 13 bases spanning the gap. CDR3 in DNA: TGTGCCAGCAGCTCAGGGACTGGCTACACAGATACGCAGTATTTT. It is translated as CASSSGTGYTDTQYF.

The chain has TRBV2 and TRBJ2-5, with D possibly TRBD1 on 5 matching bases. From germline, CDR1 is SNHLY and CDR2 FYNNEI. The CDR3 totals 13 residues. V shed 6 bases and J shed 4 bases, with 12 bases lying between them. CDR3 loop: CASRSRQPETQYF. The CDR3, as DNA: TGTGCCAGCAGAAGCAGACAGCCAGAGACCCAGTACTTC. Using reference TRBV2 and TRBJ2-5 for the parts outside the CDR3, the full variable domain is EPEVTQTPSHQVTQMGQEVILRCVPISNHLYFYWYRQILGQKVEFLVSFYNNEISEKSEIFDDQFSVERPDGSNFTLKIRSTKLEDSAMYFCASRSRQPETQYFGPGTRLLVL.

This clone was observed once. The CDR3 region has the DNA TGTGCCAGCAGTTTATGGGTCCAGCAGGGAAGGGATTCACCCCTCCACTTT. Residues: CASSLWVQQGRDSPLHF. The chain uses TRBV27 and TRBJ1-6, with a possible D match to TRBD1 (5 bases). The CDR3 extends over 17 amino acids. Looked up from germline, CDR1 is MNHEY and CDR2 is SMNVEV (reference sequence). The V gene lost 1 base and the J gene lost 8 bases, with 18 bases spanning the gap.

J is TRBJ2-1 and V is TRBV5-8; the D gene is possibly TRBD2 (6 bases). The CDR3 is made up of 15 amino acids. In germline, CDR1 is SGHTS, CDR2 YDEGEE. V lost 3 bases to trimming and J lost 0 bases, with 10 bases between them. CDR3 residues: CASSSRGSSYNEQFF. The CDR3 nucleotides read TGTGCCAGCAGCTCCCGGGGGAGCTCCTACAATGAGCAGTTCTTC.